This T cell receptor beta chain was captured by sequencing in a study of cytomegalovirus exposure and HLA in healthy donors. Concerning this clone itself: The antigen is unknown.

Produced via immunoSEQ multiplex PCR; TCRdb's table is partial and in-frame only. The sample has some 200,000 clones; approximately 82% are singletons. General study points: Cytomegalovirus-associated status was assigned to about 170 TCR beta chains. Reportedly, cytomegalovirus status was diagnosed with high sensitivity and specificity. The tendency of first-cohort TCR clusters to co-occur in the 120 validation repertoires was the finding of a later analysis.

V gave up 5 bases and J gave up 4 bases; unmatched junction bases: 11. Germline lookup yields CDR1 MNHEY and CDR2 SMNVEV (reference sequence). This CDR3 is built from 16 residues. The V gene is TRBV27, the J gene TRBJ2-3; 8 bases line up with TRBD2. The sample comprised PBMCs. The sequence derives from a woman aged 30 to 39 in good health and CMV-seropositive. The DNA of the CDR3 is TGTGCCAGCAGTCCCCTCCTCTCGGGAGGGGCAGATACGCAGTATTTT. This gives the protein CASSPLLSGGADTQYF.